Listed below are T cell receptor beta chains from one sample, sequenced in a study of blood T cell repertoires in COVID-19. This table comes from immunoSEQ multiplex PCR, and its TCRdb copy is limited to in-frame clones, with some not included. Of a few hundred thousand clones listed, roughly nine tenths are singletons. The specimen was peripheral blood. Every receptor here comes from a woman aged 40 to 50 who had recovered from COVID-19. CDR3s include the opening cysteine and the closing phenylalanine or tryptophan. The order of the fields is J gene, clone size, D gene, V gene, CDR3 protein, CDR3 DNA. A D gene is named only where the DNA matches it firmly. Size is stated for part of the rows, as once, few or many counts, or as a class when the clone is expanded.

j_call: TRBJ2-7; clone_size: NA; d_call: NA; v_call: TRBV11-3; cdr3_aa: CASSLGGGAYEQYF; cdr3_nt: TGTGCCAGCAGCTTAGGAGGGGGGGCCTACGAGCAGTACTTC
j_call: TRBJ1-3; clone_size: once; d_call: TRBD1; v_call: TRBV9; cdr3_aa: CASSPRQGTGNTIYF; cdr3_nt: TGTGCCAGCAGCCCTCGACAGGGGACTGGAAACACCATATATTTT
j_call: TRBJ2-7; clone_size: NA; d_call: TRBD1; v_call: TRBV2; cdr3_aa: CASSRTGTEQYF; cdr3_nt: TGTGCCAGCAGTCGGACAGGGACCGAGCAGTACTTC
j_call: TRBJ1-2; clone_size: NA; d_call: TRBD1; v_call: TRBV29-1; cdr3_aa: CSVGAGGDYGYTF; cdr3_nt: TGCAGCGTTGGGGCAGGGGGCGACTATGGCTACACCTTC
j_call: TRBJ1-5; clone_size: NA; d_call: NA; v_call: TRBV9; cdr3_aa: CASSGGSNQPQHF; cdr3_nt: TGTGCCAGCAGCGGCGGGAGCAATCAGCCCCAGCATTTT
j_call: TRBJ2-6; clone_size: NA; d_call: TRBD1; v_call: TRBV19; cdr3_aa: CASSMVQTGPAGANVLTF; cdr3_nt: TGTGCCAGTAGTATGGTGCAGACAGGGCCGGCTGGGGCCAACGTCCTGACTTTC
j_call: TRBJ2-2; clone_size: NA; d_call: NA; v_call: TRBV25-1; cdr3_aa: CASSGGVPGELFF; cdr3_nt: TGTGCCAGCAGTGGGGGGGTCCCCGGGGAGCTGTTTTTT
j_call: TRBJ1-1; clone_size: once; d_call: TRBD1; v_call: TRBV28; cdr3_aa: CASSLDKGQKPLEAFF; cdr3_nt: TGTGCCAGCAGTCTTGATAAGGGACAGAAACCCTTAGAAGCTTTCTTT
j_call: TRBJ1-2; clone_size: NA; d_call: TRBD1; v_call: TRBV3-1/TRBV3-2; cdr3_aa: CASSQEGDREGQLYGYTF; cdr3_nt: TGTGCCAGCAGCCAAGAAGGGGACAGGGAGGGGCAACTATATGGCTACACCTTC
j_call: TRBJ2-7; clone_size: NA; d_call: NA; v_call: TRBV21-1; cdr3_aa: CASRSAGTSGRAYLRQYF; cdr3_nt: TGTGCCAGCAGATCCGCTGGGACTAGCGGGAGGGCCTACCTTCGGCAGTACTTC
j_call: TRBJ2-3; clone_size: NA; d_call: NA; v_call: TRBV28; cdr3_aa: CASSSQREGYDTQYF; cdr3_nt: TGTGCCAGCAGTTCCCAACGGGAAGGGTACGATACGCAGTATTTT
j_call: TRBJ1-1; clone_size: medium-sized; d_call: NA; v_call: TRBV7-9; cdr3_aa: CASSPTGGGASSEAFF; cdr3_nt: TGTGCCAGCAGCCCAACTGGCGGGGGCGCGTCTAGTGAAGCTTTCTTT
j_call: TRBJ2-3; clone_size: NA; d_call: TRBD2; v_call: TRBV19; cdr3_aa: CASSVRLAGKGDTQYF; cdr3_nt: TGTGCCAGTAGTGTCCGACTAGCGGGGAAGGGGGATACGCAGTATTTT
j_call: TRBJ2-5; clone_size: NA; d_call: TRBD2; v_call: TRBV15; cdr3_aa: CATSTFSGRETQYF; cdr3_nt: TGTGCCACCAGCACCTTTAGCGGGAGGGAGACCCAGTACTTC
j_call: TRBJ2-2; clone_size: NA; d_call: NA; v_call: TRBV24-1; cdr3_aa: CATSDFTPQGTGELFF; cdr3_nt: TGTGCCACCAGTGATTTTACACCCCAGGGCACCGGGGAGCTGTTTTTT
j_call: TRBJ2-7; clone_size: NA; d_call: TRBD2; v_call: TRBV6-6; cdr3_aa: CASSDSGRSSYEQYF; cdr3_nt: TGTGCCAGCAGTGATAGCGGGAGGAGCTCCTACGAGCAGTACTTC
j_call: TRBJ1-6; clone_size: NA; d_call: TRBD1; v_call: TRBV15; cdr3_aa: CATGGQGSYNSPLHF; cdr3_nt: TGTGCCACCGGGGGACAGGGGTCCTATAATTCACCCCTCCACTTT
j_call: TRBJ1-2; clone_size: NA; d_call: TRBD1; v_call: TRBV19; cdr3_aa: CASSTSQGAEGYTF; cdr3_nt: TGTGCCAGTAGTACTTCACAGGGGGCTGAAGGCTACACCTTC
j_call: TRBJ2-7; clone_size: NA; d_call: NA; v_call: TRBV21-1; cdr3_aa: CASSKDRDCDF; cdr3_nt: TGTGCCAGCAGCAAGGACCGGGACTGCGACTTC